This T cell receptor beta chain was found in a study of early T cells in non-severe SARS-CoV-2 infection. Broader study findings: The VDJdb matching leaned toward anti-spike CD8 responses and overlooked private and CD4 specificities.

As part of library construction, unique molecular identifiers were attached to individual cDNA molecules. Each CDR3 protein is one row after TCRdb ran MiXCR on the 5' RACE reads. The table lists 80,000 to 95,000 distinct CDR3 sequences, roughly 15% of them singletons, with about 5% in the top ten. This clonotype turned up a few times. Its antigen is undetermined. This CDR3 is built from 15 residues. Trimming cost V 3 bases and J 0 bases; bases outside gene matches: 5. Per the germline V gene, CDR1 is SGHDN and CDR2 is FVKESK. The TCR originated in an adult who was a healthcare worker with PCR-confirmed SARS-CoV-2 infection or an uninfected control (not recorded which). Sequenced here: whole blood, sampled at baseline. The rearrangement links TRBV14 to TRBJ2-7, with 7 positions matching TRBD1. The CDR3 coding sequence is TGTGCCAGCAGCCACTACAGGGGCGTCTCCTACGAGCAGTACTTC. Amino acids: CASSHYRGVSYEQYF. Using reference TRBV14 and TRBJ2-7 for the parts outside the CDR3, the full variable domain is EAGVTQFPSHSVIEKGQTVTLRCDPISGHDNLYWYRRVMGKEIKFLLHFVKESKQDESGMPNNRFLAERTGGTYSTLKVQPAELEDSGVYFCASSHYRGVSYEQYFGPGTRLTVT.